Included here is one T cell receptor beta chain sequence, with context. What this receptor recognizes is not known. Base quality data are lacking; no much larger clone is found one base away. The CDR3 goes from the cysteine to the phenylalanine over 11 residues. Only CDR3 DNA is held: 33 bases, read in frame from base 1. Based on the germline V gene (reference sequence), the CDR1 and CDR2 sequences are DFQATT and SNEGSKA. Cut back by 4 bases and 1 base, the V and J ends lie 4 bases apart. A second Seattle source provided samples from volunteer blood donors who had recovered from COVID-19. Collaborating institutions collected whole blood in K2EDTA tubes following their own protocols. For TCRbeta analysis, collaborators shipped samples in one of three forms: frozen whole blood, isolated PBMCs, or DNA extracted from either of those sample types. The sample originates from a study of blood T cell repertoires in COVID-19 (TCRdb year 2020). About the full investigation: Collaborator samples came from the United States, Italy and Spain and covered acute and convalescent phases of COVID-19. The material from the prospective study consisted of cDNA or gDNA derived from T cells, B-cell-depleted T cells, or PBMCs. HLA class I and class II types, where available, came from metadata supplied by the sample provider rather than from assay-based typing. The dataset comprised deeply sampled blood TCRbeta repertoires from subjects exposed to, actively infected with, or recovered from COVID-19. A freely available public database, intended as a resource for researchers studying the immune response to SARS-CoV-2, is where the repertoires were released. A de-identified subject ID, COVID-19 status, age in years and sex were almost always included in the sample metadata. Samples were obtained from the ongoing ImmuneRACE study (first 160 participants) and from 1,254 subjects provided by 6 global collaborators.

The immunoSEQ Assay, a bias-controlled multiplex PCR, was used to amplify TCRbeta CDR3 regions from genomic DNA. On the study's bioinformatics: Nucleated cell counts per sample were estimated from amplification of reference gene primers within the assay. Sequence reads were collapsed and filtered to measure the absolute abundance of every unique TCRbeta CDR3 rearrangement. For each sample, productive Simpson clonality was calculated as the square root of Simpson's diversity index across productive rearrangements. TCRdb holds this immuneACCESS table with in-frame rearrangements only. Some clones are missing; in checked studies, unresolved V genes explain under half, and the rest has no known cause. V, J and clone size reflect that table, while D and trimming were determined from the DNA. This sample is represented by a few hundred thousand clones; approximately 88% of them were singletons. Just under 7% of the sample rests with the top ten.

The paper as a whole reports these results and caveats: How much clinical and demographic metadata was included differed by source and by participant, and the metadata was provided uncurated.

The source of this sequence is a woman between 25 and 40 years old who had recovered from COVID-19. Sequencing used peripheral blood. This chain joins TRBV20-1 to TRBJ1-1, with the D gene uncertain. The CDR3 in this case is CSAIQNTEAFF. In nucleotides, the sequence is TGCAGTGCTATTCAGAACACTGAAGCTTTCTTT.